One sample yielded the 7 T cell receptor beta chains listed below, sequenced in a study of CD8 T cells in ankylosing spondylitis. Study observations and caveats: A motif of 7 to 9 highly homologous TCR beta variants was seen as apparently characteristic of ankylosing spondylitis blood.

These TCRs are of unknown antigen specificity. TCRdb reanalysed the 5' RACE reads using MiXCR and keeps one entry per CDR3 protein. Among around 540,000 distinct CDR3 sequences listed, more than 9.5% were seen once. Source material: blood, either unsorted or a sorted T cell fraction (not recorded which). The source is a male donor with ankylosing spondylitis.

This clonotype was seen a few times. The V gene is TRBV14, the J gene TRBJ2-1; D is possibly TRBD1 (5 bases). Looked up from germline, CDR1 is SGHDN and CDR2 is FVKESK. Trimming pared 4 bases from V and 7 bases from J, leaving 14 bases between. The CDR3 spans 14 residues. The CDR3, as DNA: TGTGCCAGCAGCCCGCCCCCAGGGTGGAATGAGCAGTTCTTC. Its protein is CASSPPPGWNEQFF. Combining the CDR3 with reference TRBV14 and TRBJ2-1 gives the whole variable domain EAGVTQFPSHSVIEKGQTVTLRCDPISGHDNLYWYRRVMGKEIKFLLHFVKESKQDESGMPNNRFLAERTGGTYSTLKVQPAELEDSGVYFCASSPPPGWNEQFFGPGTRLTVL.

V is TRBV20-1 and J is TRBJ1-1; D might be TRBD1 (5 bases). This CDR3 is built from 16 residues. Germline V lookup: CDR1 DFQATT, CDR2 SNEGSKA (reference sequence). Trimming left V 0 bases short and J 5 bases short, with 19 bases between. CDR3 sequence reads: CSARDRLSGGRTEAFF. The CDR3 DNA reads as TGCAGTGCTAGAGATCGGCTTTCGGGGGGACGGACTGAAGCTTTCTTT.

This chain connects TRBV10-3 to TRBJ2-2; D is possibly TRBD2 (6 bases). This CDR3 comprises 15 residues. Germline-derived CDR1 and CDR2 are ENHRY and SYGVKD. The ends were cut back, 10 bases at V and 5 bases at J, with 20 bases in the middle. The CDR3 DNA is TGTGCCAATCGAGCGGGTAGCGGAGGGACCGGGGAGCTGTTTTTT. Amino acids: CANRAGSGGTGELFF.

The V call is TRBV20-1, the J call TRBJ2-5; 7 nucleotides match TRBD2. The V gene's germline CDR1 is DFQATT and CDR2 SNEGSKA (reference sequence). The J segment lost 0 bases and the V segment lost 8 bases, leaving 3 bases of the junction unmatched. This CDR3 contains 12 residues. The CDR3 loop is CSLSGYQETQYF. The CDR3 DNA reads TGCAGTCTTAGCGGGTACCAAGAGACCCAGTACTTC.

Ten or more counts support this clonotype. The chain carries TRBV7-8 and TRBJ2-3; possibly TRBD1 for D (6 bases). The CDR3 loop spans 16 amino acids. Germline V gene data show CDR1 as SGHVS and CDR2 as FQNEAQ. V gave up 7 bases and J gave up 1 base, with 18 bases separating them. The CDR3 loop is CASTTRSAGGTDTQYF. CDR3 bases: TGTGCCAGCACCACCCGATCGGCAGGGGGCACAGATACGCAGTATTTT.

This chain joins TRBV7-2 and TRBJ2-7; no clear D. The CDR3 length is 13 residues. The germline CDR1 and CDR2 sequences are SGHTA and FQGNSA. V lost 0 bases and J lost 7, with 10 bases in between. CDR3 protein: CASSLAWVREQYF. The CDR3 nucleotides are TGTGCCAGCAGCTTAGCGTGGGTTCGGGAGCAGTACTTC.

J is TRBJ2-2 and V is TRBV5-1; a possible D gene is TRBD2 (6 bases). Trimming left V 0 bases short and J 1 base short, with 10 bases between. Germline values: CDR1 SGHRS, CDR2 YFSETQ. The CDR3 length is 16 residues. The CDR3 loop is CASSLVGLWNTGELFF. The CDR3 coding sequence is TGCGCCAGCAGCTTGGTGGGACTCTGGAACACCGGGGAGCTGTTTTTT.